Listed below are T cell receptor beta chains from one sample, sequenced in a study of shared clonotypes between healthy human individuals. Generated by immunoSEQ multiplex PCR, the TCRdb table keeps only in-frame clones and is missing some. Among over a million clones listed, around 75% were seen once. Material for sequencing was memory CD4+ T cells sorted from blood. All receptors derive from a man aged 18 to 30 in good health. CDR3s include the opening cysteine and the closing phenylalanine or tryptophan. Each record gives: CDR3 length, J gene, V gene, D gene, clone size, CDR3 protein, CDR3 DNA. D genes are given only for firm matches. Clone size appears in some rows only: once, few, many, or a class for an expanded clone.

>12|TRBJ2-7|TRBV7-9|.|.
CASSLSTYEQYF
TGTGCCAGCAGCCTAAGTACCTACGAGCAGTACTTC
>14|TRBJ1-2|TRBV28|.|.
CASSSSTPVSGYTF
TGTGCCAGCAGTTCCTCGACACCTGTGAGCGGCTACACCTTC
>13|TRBJ1-5|TRBV15|.|.
CATSDRSNQPQHF
TGTGCCACCAGCGACAGGTCCAATCAGCCCCAGCATTTT
>15|TRBJ2-1|TRBV7-2|TRBD2|.
CASSLDGTRSTKQFF
TGTGCCAGCAGCTTAGATGGGACTAGGTCGACAAAGCAGTTCTTC
>18|TRBJ1-5|TRBV28|.|once
CASSPTLWTEYSNQPQHF
TGTGCCAGCAGTCCGACTCTTTGGACGGAATATAGCAATCAGCCCCAGCATTTT
>21|TRBJ2-2|TRBV5-1|.|once
CASSLPTSPPPGLPNTGELFF
TGCGCCAGCAGCTTGCCTACAAGTCCCCCGCCGGGACTTCCGAACACCGGGGAGCTGTTTTTT
>13|TRBJ2-7|TRBV6-5|.|.
CATQEVAGGEQYF
TGTGCCACCCAGGAGGTCGCCGGTGGGGAGCAGTACTTC
>14|TRBJ1-5|TRBV10-2|.|.
CASSDRYSNQPQHF
TGCGCCAGCAGTGACCGTTATAGCAATCAGCCCCAGCATTTT
>15|TRBJ2-3|TRBV12-5|.|.
CASAPPSGSTDTQYF
TGTGCTAGTGCCCCCCCCAGCGGGAGCACAGATACGCAGTATTTT
>15|TRBJ1-2|TRBV28|.|.
CASSQTGTANYGYTF
TGTGCCAGCAGTCAAACCGGGACTGCGAACTATGGCTACACCTTC
>17|TRBJ1-6|TRBV28|.|.
CASSFWRGQLGNSPLHF
TGTGCCAGCAGTTTTTGGCGAGGGCAACTTGGGAATTCACCCCTCCACTTT
>14|TRBJ2-3|TRBV5-1|.|few
CASSRELFTDTQYF
TGCGCCAGCAGCCGAGAGCTTTTCACAGATACGCAGTATTTT
>16|TRBJ2-5|TRBV7-2|TRBD1|.
CASSFLAGQGPETQYF
TGTGCCAGCAGCTTTTTGGCCGGACAGGGGCCGGAGACCCAGTACTTC
>15|TRBJ2-3|TRBV30|.|.
CAWSVRGGSTDTQYF
TGTGCCTGGAGTGTACGAGGGGGTAGCACAGATACGCAGTATTTT
>14|TRBJ1-4|TRBV28|.|.
CASSAGGGGEKLFF
TGTGCCAGCAGCGCCGGTGGGGGCGGTGAAAAACTGTTTTTT
>15|TRBJ2-3|TRBV5-1|.|.
CASSLEASGTDTQYF
TGCGCCAGCAGCTTGGAAGCTAGCGGCACAGATACGCAGTATTTT
>16|TRBJ2-3|TRBV19|.|.
CASSPTGTRSTDTQYF
TGTGCCAGTAGTCCCACTGGGACAAGAAGCACAGATACGCAGTATTTT
>14|TRBJ2-7|TRBV7-2|TRBD1|.
CASSLGTGPYEQYF
TGTGCCAGCAGCTTGGGGACAGGACCCTACGAGCAGTACTTC
>13|TRBJ1-6|TRBV27|.|few
CASSLRQNSPLHF
TGTGCCAGCAGTTTACGGCAGAATTCACCCCTCCACTTT
>15|TRBJ2-2|TRBV7-9|.|.
CASSPRAGATGELFF
TGTGCCAGCAGCCCCCGGGCAGGGGCCACCGGGGAGCTGTTTTTT
>15|TRBJ2-5|TRBV27|.|many
CASSWGKGGSETQYF
TGTGCCAGCAGTTGGGGAAAGGGTGGATCAGAGACCCAGTACTTC
>17|TRBJ1-3|TRBV27|.|.
CASSRGSRDFSGNTIYF
TGTGCCAGCAGTAGGGGCTCGCGAGATTTCTCTGGAAACACCATATATTTT
>13|TRBJ1-2|TRBV23-1|.|.
CASPGGGTLGYTF
TGCGCCAGCCCGGGGGGGGGCACCCTAGGCTACACCTTC
>14|TRBJ1-4|TRBV21-1|.|.
CASSRLRANEKLFF
TGTGCCAGCAGCAGGCTTAGAGCTAATGAAAAACTGTTTTTT
>15|TRBJ2-2|TRBV28|.|few
CASRERTKQYRELFF
TGTGCCAGCAGAGAAAGGACAAAGCAGTACCGGGAGCTGTTTTTT
>17|TRBJ1-1|TRBV5-1|.|.
CASSLGQSARLDTEAFF
TGCGCCAGCAGCTTGGGGCAGTCAGCCCGCCTAGACACTGAAGCTTTCTTT
>15|TRBJ2-5|TRBV2|TRBD2|.
CASSEDRGGWETQYF
TGTGCCAGCAGTGAAGACCGGGGGGGCTGGGAGACCCAGTACTTC
>18|TRBJ1-3|TRBV5-1|TRBD1|once
CASSPGQGAPASGNTIYF
TGCGCCAGCAGCCCCGGACAGGGGGCGCCAGCCTCTGGAAACACCATATATTTT
>15|TRBJ1-5|TRBV5-8|.|.
CASSLARRGDQPQHF
TGTGCCAGCAGCTTGGCGAGGAGGGGGGATCAGCCCCAGCATTTT
>18|TRBJ1-2|TRBV19|TRBD1|.
CASSNLRQGGSTSYGYTF
TGTGCCAGTAGTAATCTTCGTCAGGGGGGCAGCACCTCCTATGGCTACACCTTC
>17|TRBJ2-1|TRBV7-2|TRBD2|.
CASSMGLAASSYNEQFF
TGTGCCAGCAGCATGGGGCTAGCGGCTAGCTCCTACAATGAGCAGTTCTTC
>12|TRBJ1-6|TRBV6-5|.|once
CASSYGISPLHF
TGTGCCAGCAGTTATGGTATATCACCCCTCCACTTT
>15|TRBJ2-7|TRBV27|.|.
CASSLSRGGFYEQYF
TGTGCCAGCAGTTTAAGCCGAGGAGGATTCTACGAGCAGTACTTC
>13|TRBJ2-1|TRBV12-5|.|.
CASGLVRSGEQFF
TGTGCTAGTGGTTTGGTACGTTCAGGGGAGCAGTTCTTC
>13|TRBJ2-1|TRBV9|.|.
CASSVDLAGEQFF
TGTGCCAGCAGCGTAGATCTAGCAGGTGAGCAGTTCTTC
>12|TRBJ1-5|TRBV28|.|many
CASTLSNQPQHF
TGTGCCAGCACCCTCAGCAATCAGCCCCAGCATTTT
>14|TRBJ2-5|TRBV6-6|.|.
CASRTVRGQETQYF
TGTGCCAGCAGAACCGTCCGCGGCCAAGAGACCCAGTACTTC
>15|TRBJ2-7|TRBV6-5|TRBD2|.
CASSKPGLAGGEQYF
TGTGCCAGCAGTAAGCCGGGACTAGCGGGAGGCGAGCAGTACTTC
>14|TRBJ1-1|TRBV2|.|.
CASSAAGANTEAFF
TGTGCCAGCAGCGCCGCCGGGGCGAACACTGAAGCTTTCTTT
>15|TRBJ1-2|TRBV5-1|.|.
CASSLALGALYGYTF
TGCGCCAGCAGCTTGGCCTTGGGGGCCCTCTATGGCTACACCTTC
>17|TRBJ2-7|TRBV7-9|TRBD2|once
CASSLPSGGPRSYEQYF
TGTGCCAGCAGCTTACCAAGCGGGGGACCCCGTTCCTACGAGCAGTACTTC
>13|TRBJ2-1|TRBV4-1|.|.
CASSQTEYNEQFF
TGCGCCAGCAGCCAGACAGAGTACAATGAGCAGTTCTTC
>17|TRBJ2-7|TRBV7-2|TRBD1|few
CASSLGQGATPIYEQYF
TGTGCCAGCAGCTTGGGACAGGGGGCCACCCCAATCTACGAGCAGTACTTC
>12|TRBJ2-5|TRBV30|.|.
CAWSHSEETQYF
TGTGCCTGGAGCCACAGTGAAGAGACCCAGTACTTC
>16|TRBJ1-1|TRBV7-2|.|.
CASSLAQGLMNTEAFF
TGTGCCAGCAGCTTAGCTCAGGGCCTTATGAACACTGAAGCTTTCTTT
>14|TRBJ2-7|TRBV7-2|.|.
CASSPGVARYEQYF
TGTGCCAGCAGCCCAGGGGTAGCGCGTTACGAGCAGTACTTC
>18|TRBJ1-2|TRBV11-2|TRBD1|few
CASSLEFFGTGGSYGYTF
TGTGCCAGCAGCTTAGAATTTTTTGGGACAGGGGGCAGCTATGGCTACACCTTC
>16|TRBJ2-5|TRBV4-1|TRBD2|.
CASSQEGLAGAETQYF
TGCGCCAGCAGCCAAGAAGGGCTAGCGGGGGCGGAGACCCAGTACTTC
>13|TRBJ1-1|TRBV14|.|.
CASSRVLNTEAFF
TGTGCCAGCAGCCGAGTTCTGAACACTGAAGCTTTCTTT
>14|TRBJ2-5|TRBV19|TRBD2|.
CASSRGLVGETQYF
TGTGCCAGTAGCCGGGGACTAGTAGGAGAGACCCAGTACTTC
>14|TRBJ1-2|TRBV23-1|.|.
CASSLGQRDYGYTF
TGCGCCAGCAGTCTAGGACAGCGCGACTATGGCTACACCTTC
>11|TRBJ2-1|TRBV7-3|.|.
CASSSGNEQFF
TGTGCCAGCAGCTCCGGCAATGAGCAGTTCTTC
>14|TRBJ1-1|TRBV7-2|.|few
CASRGREGGTEAFF
TGTGCCAGCCGAGGGCGGGAAGGGGGCACTGAAGCTTTCTTT
>17|TRBJ1-3|TRBV4-1|.|.
CASSPDSLFLSGNTIYF
TGCGCCAGCAGCCCGGACTCACTATTCCTCTCTGGAAACACCATATATTTT